This T cell receptor beta chain comes out of a study of STAT5B mutations in CD4+ large granular lymphocyte leukemia. Findings and caveats of the study: Top patient clones used TRBV06 genes more often: 8/27 versus 2/35 in controls.

Concerning this clone: Its antigen is as yet unknown.

This was a survey-level run. Measured with immunoSEQ multiplex PCR; TCRdb has only the in-frame clones, and not every one. The sample lists around 21,000 clones, over 70% occurring once. CDR3 length: 13 residues. The V and J ends lost 3 bases and 0 bases respectively, with 5 bases between them. Looked up from germline, CDR1 is SGHNT and CDR2 is YENEEA. This TCR was sampled from a human donor in good health. The chain couples TRBV11-3 to TRBJ2-5; D is uncertain. Sequenced: CD4+ T cells from blood buffy coats. Written as DNA, the CDR3 is TGTGCCAGCAGCTTGGAGTACCAAGAGACCCAGTACTTC. The encoded protein is CASSLEYQETQYF.